This T cell receptor beta chain was recovered during a study of shared clonotypes between healthy human individuals. Study conclusions and caveats: Among the subsets, naive ones generally showed larger estimated richness than memory ones.

Concerning this clone itself: Antigen unknown.

Profiling relied on immunoSEQ multiplex PCR, and the TCRdb table lists in-frame clones only, not all of them. The sample lists approximately 2,300,000 clones, about 90% occurring once. The CDR3 loop spans 13 amino acids. V shed 2 bases and J shed 1 base, with 8 bases lying between them. CDR1 and CDR2 (germline): GTSNPN, SVGIG (reference sequence). The chain links TRBV30 to TRBJ1-1; D is unclear. This sequence was found in a young man in good health. Some clones in this sample may be carry-over from other donors' samples. The material sequenced was naive CD4+ T cells from PBMCs. The subset here: CD45RA+ positively selected. CDR3 sequence (DNA): TGTGCCTGGAGTTCGGATCAGAACACTGAAGCTTTCTTT. As protein: CAWSSDQNTEAFF.